Below, 6 T cell receptor beta chains from the same sample are listed, as sequenced in a study of T-cell memory formation after mild COVID-19 (dated by TCRdb to 2020 to 2023). The library was generated by 5' RACE. Instrument on record: Illumina NovaSeq 6000. TCRdb applied fastp at Q25 and MiXCR to the public reads, then kept only in-frame beta chains. Each entry is one CDR3 protein sequence, shown with its most common DNA and genes. Counted in this sample were about 130,000 distinct CDR3 sequences; 17% of them appeared once. Clones ranked in the top ten supply 4% to 6% of the sample. Specimen: PBMCs or a T cell subset sorted from them (not recorded which). These TCRs come from a man between 18 and 29 years old who had mild COVID-19 (a few samples of this study predate the infection). The sample titles of this study are shuffled in the database, so cell type and time point are left out; the donor was told from shared clones.

The chain couples TRBV20-1 to TRBJ1-1; no definite D call. V was shortened by 3 bases and J by 3 bases, with 8 bases between the two germline ends. The CDR3 consists of 12 residues. CDR1 and CDR2 from the germline V gene are DFQATT and SNEGSKA (reference sequence). The CDR3 DNA sequence: TGCAGTGCTAGGGTTCGCGACACTGAAGCTTTCTTT. Its translation: CSARVRDTEAFF.

The V and J genes are TRBV6-6 and TRBJ2-3; TRBD2 aligns across 8 bases. Trimming removed 5 bases from V and 1 base from J; junction bases left unmatched: 17. The germline gives CDR1 MNHNY, CDR2 SVGAGI (reference sequence). The CDR3 consists of 19 residues. CDR3 nucleotide sequence: TGTGCCAGCAGTCACCCGGGAGGGGGTAGCGGGACCCGCACAGATACGCAGTATTTT. Translated: CASSHPGGGSGTRTDTQYF.

The rearrangement joins TRBV19 to TRBJ1-5, with 7 bases identical to TRBD1. The CDR3 totals 14 residues. The germline gives CDR1 LNHDA, CDR2 SQIVND (reference sequence). Germline trimming cut 7 bases from V and 9 bases from J; bases unmatched to any gene: 12. This CDR3 reads CASTADRRSRPQHF. CDR3 bases: TGTGCCAGTACAGCGGACAGGCGGAGCAGGCCCCAGCATTTT. Based on the CDR3 plus reference TRBV19 and TRBJ1-5, the full variable domain is DGGITQSPKYLFRKEGQNVTLSCEQNLNHDAMYWYRQDPGQGLRLIYYSQIVNDFQKGDIAEGYSVSREKKESFPLTVTSAQKNPTAFYLCASTADRRSRPQHFGDGTRLSIL.

This clonotype was picked up a small number of times. The chain links TRBV9 to TRBJ2-1, with D maybe TRBD1 (5 bases). The CDR3 loop spans 17 amino acids. Germline values: CDR1 SGDLS, CDR2 YYNGEE. The germline V and J ends were trimmed by 3 bases and 0 bases, with 16 bases remaining between them. The CDR3 loop reads CASSAPIWGSSYNEQFF. The DNA of the CDR3 is TGTGCCAGCAGCGCCCCGATTTGGGGCAGCTCCTACAATGAGCAGTTCTTC.

The chain joins TRBV12-3 or TRBV12-4 to TRBJ2-2; 8 bases are a match to TRBD2. CDR3 length equals 15 residues. The V gene end was trimmed by 8 bases and the J gene end by 5 bases; junction bases not matched to a gene: 10. CDR3 residues: CASALHRGGTGELFF. As DNA, the CDR3 is TGTGCCAGCGCCCTTCACCGGGGGGGGACCGGGGAGCTGTTTTTT.

This clonotype was recorded at least ten times. This rearrangement joins TRBV6-5 to TRBJ2-5; D may correspond to TRBD1 or TRBD2 (5 bases each). The ends were cut back, 0 bases at V and 5 bases at J, with 16 bases in the middle. This CDR3 has 16 amino acids. Germline CDR1 and CDR2: MNHEY and SVGAGI. CDR3 residues: CASSYSAGTLGETQYF. DNA for the CDR3: TGTGCCAGCAGTTACTCGGCAGGGACCCTGGGGGAGACCCAGTACTTC.